The entry that follows covers one T cell receptor beta chain sequence. As yet, its antigen is unknown. The sample belongs to a study of T-cell reconstitution after alpha-beta-depleted transplantation in children. Study-level results: Some patients showed high day-60 TCRbeta diversity, which derived from surviving recipient T cells and thymic progenitors. Once a year had passed after transplant, T-cell counts and diversity came mostly from newly produced T cells. Expanded clones from the graft, numbering several hundred, reportedly supplied alpha-beta T cells about two months after transplant.

Preparation of the TCRbeta library was carried out with unique molecular identifiers. TCRdb reprocessed the PCR reads with MiXCR, giving one entry per CDR3 protein. In the table there are approximately 150,000 distinct CDR3 sequences, 8.8% of which are singletons. The CDR3 is made up of 13 amino acids. Trimming stripped 1 base from V and 2 bases from J, with 6 bases between. Germline CDR1 reads KGHSH; CDR2 reads LQKENI. Sequences were derived from PBMCs, mostly from graft donor cells, sampled 180 days after TCRalphabeta/CD19-depleted stem cell transplant. The rearrangement joins TRBV18 to TRBJ2-7; D not certain. The sequence was obtained from a female patient younger than 10 who had a stem cell transplant for congenital amegakaryocytic thrombocytopenia, so the T cells may come from the graft donor. CDR3 coding DNA: TGTGCCAGCTCACCACAGGTAACCTACGAGCAGTACTTC. Translating it yields CASSPQVTYEQYF.